The 5 T cell receptor beta chains listed next were all sequenced from one sample in a study of blood T cell repertoires in COVID-19. The data were produced by immunoSEQ multiplex PCR, yet TCRdb's version contains in-frame clones alone and is incomplete. This sample yields tens of thousands of clones, of which nearly 90% are seen a single time; 8% to 10% belongs to the top ten. Sequenced input: peripheral blood. These receptors were collected from a human donor in a cohort sampled during active COVID-19.

V gene TRBV5-1 combines with J gene TRBJ2-7; 12 bases are a match to TRBD2. The CDR3 contains 16 residues. J lost 0 bases, V lost 5 bases, and 6 bases had no gene match. CDR1 is SGHRS, CDR2 YFSETQ, per germline. The CDR3 reads CASRWTSGAVSYEQYF. CDR3 sequence (DNA): TGCGCCAGCAGGTGGACTAGCGGGGCCGTCTCCTACGAGCAGTACTTC.

This clone was picked up a small number of times. The V and J genes are TRBV4-3 and TRBJ2-1; TRBD2 matches at 9 bases. CDR1 and CDR2 from the germline V gene are LGHNA and YSLEER. CDR3 length: 16 amino acids. The ends lost 0 bases at V and 4 bases at J; junction bases unmatched: 4. The CDR3 spells CASSQEGSGSYNEQFF. The CDR3 DNA sequence: TGCGCCAGCAGCCAAGAGGGTAGCGGGAGTTACAATGAGCAGTTCTTC.

The chain joins TRBV28 to TRBJ1-6; TRBD1 might be the D (5 bases). Trimming took off 5 bases at V and 4 bases at J, with 18 bases between the two ends. This CDR3 has 17 residues. Germline lookup yields CDR1 MDHEN and CDR2 SYDVKM. This chain's CDR3 is CASSKTGGKQYNSPLHF. The CDR3 nucleotides are TGTGCCAGCAGTAAAACGGGGGGTAAGCAGTATAATTCACCCCTCCACTTT.

This clone is labeled as medium-sized. V is TRBV4-2 and J is TRBJ1-2; maybe TRBD1 (6 bases). Deletions cut 2 bases from V and 5 bases from J, with 15 bases between. CDR3 length: 15 amino acids. In germline, CDR1 is LGHNA, CDR2 YNFKEQ. This chain's CDR3 is CASSQLGDTIYGYTF. The CDR3 nucleotides read TGTGCCAGCAGCCAACTTGGGGACACCATTTATGGCTACACCTTC.

This clone was detected only once. The CDR3 DNA is TGTGCCATCAGTGAGGACTCACAAGAGACCCAGTACTTC. It specifies CAISEDSQETQYF. The chain has TRBV10-3 and TRBJ2-5; D gene ambiguous. The CDR3 covers 13 residues. V dropped 2 bases and J dropped 2 bases, with 6 bases sitting between them. Germline values: CDR1 ENHRY, CDR2 SYGVKD.